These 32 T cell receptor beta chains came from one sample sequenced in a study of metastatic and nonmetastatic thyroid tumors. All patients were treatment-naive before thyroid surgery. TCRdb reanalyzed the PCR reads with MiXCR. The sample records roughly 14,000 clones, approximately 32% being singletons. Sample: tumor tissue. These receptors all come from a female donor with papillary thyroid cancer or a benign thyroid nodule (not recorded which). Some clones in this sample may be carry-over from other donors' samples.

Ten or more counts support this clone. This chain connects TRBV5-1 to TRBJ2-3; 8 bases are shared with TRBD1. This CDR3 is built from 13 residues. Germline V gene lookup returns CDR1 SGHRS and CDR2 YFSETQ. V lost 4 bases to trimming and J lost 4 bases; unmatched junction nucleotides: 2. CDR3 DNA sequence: TGCGCCAGCAGCGTACAGGGGGCAGATACGCAGTATTTT. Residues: CASSVQGADTQYF. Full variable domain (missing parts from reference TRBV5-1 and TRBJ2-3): KAGVTQTPRYLIKTRGQQVTLSCSPISGHRSVSWYQQTPGQGLQFLFEYFSETQRNKGNFPGRFSGRQFSNSRSEMNVSTLELGDSALYLCASSVQGADTQYFGPGTRLTVL.

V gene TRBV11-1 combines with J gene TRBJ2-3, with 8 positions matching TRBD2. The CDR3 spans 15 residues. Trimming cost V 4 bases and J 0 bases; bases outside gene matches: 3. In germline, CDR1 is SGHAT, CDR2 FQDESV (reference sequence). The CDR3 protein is CASSYSGTSTDTQYF. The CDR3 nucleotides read TGTGCCAGCAGCTATAGCGGGACTAGCACAGATACGCAGTATTTT. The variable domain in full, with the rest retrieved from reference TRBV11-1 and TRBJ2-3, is EAEVAQSPRYKITEKSQAVAFWCDPISGHATLYWYRQILGQGPELLVQFQDESVVDDSQLPKDRFSAERLKGVDSTLKIQPAELGDSAMYLCASSYSGTSTDTQYFGPGTRLTVL.

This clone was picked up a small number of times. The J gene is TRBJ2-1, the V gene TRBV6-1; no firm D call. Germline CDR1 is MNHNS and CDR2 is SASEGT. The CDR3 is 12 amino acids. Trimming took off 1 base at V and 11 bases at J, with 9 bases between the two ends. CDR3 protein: CASSEVGSKQFF. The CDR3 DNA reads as TGTGCCAGCAGTGAAGTTGGGTCTAAGCAGTTCTTC.

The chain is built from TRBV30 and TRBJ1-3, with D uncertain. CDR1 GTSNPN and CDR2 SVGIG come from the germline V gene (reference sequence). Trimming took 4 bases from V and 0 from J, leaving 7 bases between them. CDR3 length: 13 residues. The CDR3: CAWIRSSGNTIYF. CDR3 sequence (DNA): TGTGCCTGGATCAGGAGCTCTGGAAACACCATATATTTT.

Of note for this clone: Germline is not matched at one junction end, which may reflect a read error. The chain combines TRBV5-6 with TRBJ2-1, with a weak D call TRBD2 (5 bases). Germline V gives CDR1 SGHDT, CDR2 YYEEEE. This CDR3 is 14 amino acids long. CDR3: CASSRTTSNNERFF. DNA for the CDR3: TGTGCCAGCAGCCGAACTACTAGTAACAATGAGCGGTTCTTC.

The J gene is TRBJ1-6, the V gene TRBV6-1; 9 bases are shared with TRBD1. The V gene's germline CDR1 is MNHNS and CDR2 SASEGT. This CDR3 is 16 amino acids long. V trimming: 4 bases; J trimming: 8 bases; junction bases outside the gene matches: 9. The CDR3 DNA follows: TGTGCCAGCAGTGTGCCTTCGACAGGGGGTTATTCACCCCTCCACTTT. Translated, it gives CASSVPSTGGYSPLHF.

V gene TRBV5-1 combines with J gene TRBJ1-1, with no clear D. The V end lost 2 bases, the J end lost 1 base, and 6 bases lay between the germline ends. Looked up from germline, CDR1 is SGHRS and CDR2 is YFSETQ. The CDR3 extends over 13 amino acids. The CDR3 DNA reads TGCGCCAGCAGCTTTACCACGAACACTGAAGCTTTCTTT. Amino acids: CASSFTTNTEAFF.

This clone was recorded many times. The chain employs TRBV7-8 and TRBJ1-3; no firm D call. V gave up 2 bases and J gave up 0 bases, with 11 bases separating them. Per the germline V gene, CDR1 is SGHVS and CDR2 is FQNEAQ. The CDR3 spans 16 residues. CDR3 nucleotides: TGTGCCAGCAGCTTACCAGGCTACCTCTCTGGAAACACCATATATTTT. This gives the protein CASSLPGYLSGNTIYF. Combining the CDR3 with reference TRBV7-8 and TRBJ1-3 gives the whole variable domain GAGVSQSPRYKVAKRGQDVALRCDPISGHVSLFWYQQALGQGPEFLTYFQNEAQLDKSGLPSDRFFAERPEGSVSTLKIQRTQQEDSAVYLCASSLPGYLSGNTIYFGEGSWLTVV.

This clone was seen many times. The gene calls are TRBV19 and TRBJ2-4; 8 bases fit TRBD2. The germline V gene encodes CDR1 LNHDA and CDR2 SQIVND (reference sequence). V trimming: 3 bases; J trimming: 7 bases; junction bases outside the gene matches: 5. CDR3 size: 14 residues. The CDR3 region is CASSMGPGGNIQYF. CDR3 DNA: TGTGCCAGTAGTATGGGGCCGGGAGGGAACATTCAGTACTTC. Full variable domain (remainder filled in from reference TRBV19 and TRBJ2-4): DGGITQSPKYLFRKEGQNVTLSCEQNLNHDAMYWYRQDPGQGLRLIYYSQIVNDFQKGDIAEGYSVSREKKESFPLTVTSAQKNPTAFYLCASSMGPGGNIQYFGAGTRLSVL.

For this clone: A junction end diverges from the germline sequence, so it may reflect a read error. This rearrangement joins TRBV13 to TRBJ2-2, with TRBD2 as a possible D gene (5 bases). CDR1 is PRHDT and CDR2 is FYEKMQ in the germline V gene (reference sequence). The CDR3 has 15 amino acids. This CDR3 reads CASIFGRTNTGELFF. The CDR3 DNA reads TGTGCCAGCATCTTCGGTAGGACGAACACCGGGGAGCTATTTTTT.

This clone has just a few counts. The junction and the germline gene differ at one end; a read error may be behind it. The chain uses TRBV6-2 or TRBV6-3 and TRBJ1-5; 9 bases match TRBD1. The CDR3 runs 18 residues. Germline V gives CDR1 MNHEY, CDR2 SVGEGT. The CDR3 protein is CASSLRQGGWRGNQPKHF. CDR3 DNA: TGTGCCAGCAGCCTCCGACAGGGGGGATGGAGGGGCAATCAGCCCAAGCATTTT.

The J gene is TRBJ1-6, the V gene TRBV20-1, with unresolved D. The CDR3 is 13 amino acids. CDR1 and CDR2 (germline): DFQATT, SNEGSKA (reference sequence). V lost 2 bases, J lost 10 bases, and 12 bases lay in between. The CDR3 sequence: CSARTEPGSPLHF. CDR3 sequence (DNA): TGCAGTGCTAGAACCGAACCTGGCTCACCCCTCCACTTT.

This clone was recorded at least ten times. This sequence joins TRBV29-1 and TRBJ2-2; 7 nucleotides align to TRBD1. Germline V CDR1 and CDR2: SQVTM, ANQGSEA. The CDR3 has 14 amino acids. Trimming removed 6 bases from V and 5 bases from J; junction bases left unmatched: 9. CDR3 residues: CSVRQGLETGELFF. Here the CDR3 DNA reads TGCAGCGTCCGACAGGGATTAGAGACCGGGGAGCTGTTTTTT.

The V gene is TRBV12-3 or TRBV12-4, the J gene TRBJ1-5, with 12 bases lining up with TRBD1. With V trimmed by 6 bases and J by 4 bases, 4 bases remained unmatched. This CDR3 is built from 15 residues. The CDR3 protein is CASRAGQGANQPQHF. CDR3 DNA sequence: TGTGCCAGCAGGGCGGGACAGGGGGCAAATCAGCCCCAGCATTTT.

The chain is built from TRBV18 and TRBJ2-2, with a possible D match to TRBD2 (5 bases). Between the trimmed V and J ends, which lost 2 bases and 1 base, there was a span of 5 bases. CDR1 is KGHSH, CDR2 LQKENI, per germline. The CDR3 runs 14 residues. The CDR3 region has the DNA TGTGCCAGCTCACCAGAGGGGAACACCGGGGAGCTGTTTTTT. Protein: CASSPEGNTGELFF.

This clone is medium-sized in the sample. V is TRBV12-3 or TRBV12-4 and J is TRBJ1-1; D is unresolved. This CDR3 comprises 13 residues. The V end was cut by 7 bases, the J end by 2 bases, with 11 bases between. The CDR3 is CASTPLPNTEAFF. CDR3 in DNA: TGTGCCAGCACCCCATTACCTAACACTGAAGCTTTCTTT.

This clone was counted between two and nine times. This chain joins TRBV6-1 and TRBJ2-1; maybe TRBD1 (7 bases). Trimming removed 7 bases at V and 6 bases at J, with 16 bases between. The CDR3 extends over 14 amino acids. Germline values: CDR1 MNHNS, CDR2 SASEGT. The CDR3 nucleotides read TGTGCCAGCATAGACAGGGTGGGGGGCAATGAGCAGTTCTTC. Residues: CASIDRVGGNEQFF.

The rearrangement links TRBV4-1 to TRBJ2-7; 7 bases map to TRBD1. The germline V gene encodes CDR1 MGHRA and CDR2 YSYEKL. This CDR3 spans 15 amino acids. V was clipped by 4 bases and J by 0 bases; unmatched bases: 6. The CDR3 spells CASSPTTGSSYEQYF. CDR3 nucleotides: TGCGCCAGCAGCCCGACGACAGGGAGCTCCTACGAGCAGTACTTC.

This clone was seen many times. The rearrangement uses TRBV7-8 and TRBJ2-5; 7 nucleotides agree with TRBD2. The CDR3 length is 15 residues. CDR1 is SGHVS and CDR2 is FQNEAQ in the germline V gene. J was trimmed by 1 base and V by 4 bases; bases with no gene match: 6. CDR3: CASSSSGGSQETQYF. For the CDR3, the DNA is TGTGCCAGCAGCTCATCCGGCGGGAGCCAAGAGACCCAGTACTTC.

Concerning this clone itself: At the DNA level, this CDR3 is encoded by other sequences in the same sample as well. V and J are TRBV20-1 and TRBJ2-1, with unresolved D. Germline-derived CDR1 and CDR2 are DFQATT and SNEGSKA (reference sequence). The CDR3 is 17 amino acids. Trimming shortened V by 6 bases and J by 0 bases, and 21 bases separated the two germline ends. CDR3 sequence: CSATPVSGSYSYNEQFF. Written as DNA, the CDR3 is TGCAGTGCAACTCCTGTGAGTGGTAGTTACTCCTACAATGAGCAGTTCTTC.

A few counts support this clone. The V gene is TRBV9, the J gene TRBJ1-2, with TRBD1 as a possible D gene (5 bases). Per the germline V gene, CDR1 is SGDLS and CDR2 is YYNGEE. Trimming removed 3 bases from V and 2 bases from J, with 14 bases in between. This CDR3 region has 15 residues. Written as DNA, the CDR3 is TGTGCCAGCAGCGCACAGGACGGAGCAAACTATGGCTACACCTTC. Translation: CASSAQDGANYGYTF.

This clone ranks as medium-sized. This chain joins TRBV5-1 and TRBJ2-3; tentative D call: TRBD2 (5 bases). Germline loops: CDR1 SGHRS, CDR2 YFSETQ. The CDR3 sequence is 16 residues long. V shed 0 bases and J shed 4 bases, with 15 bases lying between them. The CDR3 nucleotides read TGCGCCAGCAGCTTGGAGCAACTAGTTCGCTCAGATACGCAGTATTTT. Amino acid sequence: CASSLEQLVRSDTQYF.

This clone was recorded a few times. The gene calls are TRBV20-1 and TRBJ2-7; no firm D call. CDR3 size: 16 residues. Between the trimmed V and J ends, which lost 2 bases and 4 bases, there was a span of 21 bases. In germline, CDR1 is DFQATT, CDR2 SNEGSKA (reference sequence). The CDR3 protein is CSARPFKAQMGYEQYF. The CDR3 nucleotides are TGCAGTGCTAGACCGTTTAAAGCACAGATGGGTTACGAGCAGTACTTC.

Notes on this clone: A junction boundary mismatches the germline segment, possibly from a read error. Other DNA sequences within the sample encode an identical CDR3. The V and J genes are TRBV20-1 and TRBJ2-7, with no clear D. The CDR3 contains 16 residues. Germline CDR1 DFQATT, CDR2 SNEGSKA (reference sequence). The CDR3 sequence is CSARARVNGISYEQYF. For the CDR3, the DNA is TGTAGTGCTAGGGCTAGGGTCAATGGTATCTCCTACGAGCAGTACTTC.

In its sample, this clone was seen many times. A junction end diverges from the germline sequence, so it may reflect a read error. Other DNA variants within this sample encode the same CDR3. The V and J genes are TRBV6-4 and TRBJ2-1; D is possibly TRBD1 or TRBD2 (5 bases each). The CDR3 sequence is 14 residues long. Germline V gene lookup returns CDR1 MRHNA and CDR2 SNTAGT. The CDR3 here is CASSDGTQTNEQFF. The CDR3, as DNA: TGCGCCAGCAGTGACGGGACCCAAACGAATGAGCAGTTCTTC.

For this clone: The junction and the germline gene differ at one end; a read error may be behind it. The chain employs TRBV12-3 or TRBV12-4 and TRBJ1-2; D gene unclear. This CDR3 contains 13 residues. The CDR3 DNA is TGTGCCAGCAGTTTTGAGCCTAATTATGGCTACACCTTC. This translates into CASSFEPNYGYTF.

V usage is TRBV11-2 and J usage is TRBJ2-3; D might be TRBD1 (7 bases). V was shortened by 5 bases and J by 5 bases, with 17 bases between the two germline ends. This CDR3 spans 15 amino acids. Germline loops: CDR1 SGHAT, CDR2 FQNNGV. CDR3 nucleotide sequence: TGTGCCAGCAGCCCACGGAGGGGGCCGGGAGATACGCAGTATTTT. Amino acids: CASSPRRGPGDTQYF.

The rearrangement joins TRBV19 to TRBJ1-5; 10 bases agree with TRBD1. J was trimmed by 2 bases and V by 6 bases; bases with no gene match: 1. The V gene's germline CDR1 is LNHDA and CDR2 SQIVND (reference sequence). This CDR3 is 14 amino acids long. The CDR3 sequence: CASSGTGGNQPQHF. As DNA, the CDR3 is TGTGCCAGTAGCGGGACAGGGGGCAATCAGCCCCAGCATTTT.

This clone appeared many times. The CDR3 DNA reads as TGTGCCAGCAGCGTACAAACAAGTTATGGCTACACCTTC. Translation gives CASSVQTSYGYTF. This rearrangement joins TRBV7-9 to TRBJ1-2; D gene ambiguous. The CDR3 is 13 amino acids. Trimming took off 5 bases at V and 5 bases at J, with 12 bases between the two ends. The V gene's germline CDR1 is SEHNR and CDR2 FQNEAQ (reference sequence).

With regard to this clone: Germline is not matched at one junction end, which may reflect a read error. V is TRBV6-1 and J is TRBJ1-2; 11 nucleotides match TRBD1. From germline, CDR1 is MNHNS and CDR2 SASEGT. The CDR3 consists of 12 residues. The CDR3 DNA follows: TGTGCCATCAGTACCAGGACAGGGGGCCTCACCTTC. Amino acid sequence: CAISTRTGGLTF.

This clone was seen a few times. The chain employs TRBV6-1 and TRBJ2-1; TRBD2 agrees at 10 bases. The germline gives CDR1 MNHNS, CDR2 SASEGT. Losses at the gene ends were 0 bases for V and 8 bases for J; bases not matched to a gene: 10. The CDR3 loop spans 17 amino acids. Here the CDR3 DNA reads TGTGCCAGCAGTGAAGCGAGCGGTAGCGGGGGGTCCGATGAGCAGTTCTTC. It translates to CASSEASGSGGSDEQFF.

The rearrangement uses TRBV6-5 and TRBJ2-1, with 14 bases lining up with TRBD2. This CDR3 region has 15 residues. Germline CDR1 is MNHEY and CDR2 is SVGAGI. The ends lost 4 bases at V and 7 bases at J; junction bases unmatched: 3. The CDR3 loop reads CASSLRTSGGNEQFF. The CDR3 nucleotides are TGTGCCAGCAGTTTAAGGACTAGCGGGGGGAATGAGCAGTTCTTC.